The next 10 T cell receptor beta chains were all read from a single sample in a study of beta chain features in type 1 diabetes. Study-level points and caveats: Moderately but significantly shorter TCRB CDR3s were found in Type 1 diabetes patients in all four CD4+ subsets.

Their antigens are not known. cDNA synthesis used the whole RNA isolate, giving expressed TCRB sequences. The table came from immunoSEQ multiplex PCR; TCRdb's copy has only in-frame clones and leaves some out. The top ten clones hold around 0.56% of a sample with around 160,000 clones, roughly 8% of them seen once. Sample: central memory CD4+ T cells from blood. The receptors stem from a woman aged 18-35 years with type 1 diabetes.

V usage is TRBV19 and J usage is TRBJ2-7; TRBD1 aligns across 11 bases. The trim removed 4 bases at V and 3 bases at J, leaving 14 bases unmatched. Germline V gene lookup returns CDR1 LNHDA and CDR2 SQIVND (reference sequence). CDR3 length: 18 residues. The CDR3, as DNA: TGTGCCAGTAGTACCGGGACAGGGGGAGCGGGCCTCCTCTACGAGCAGTACTTC. It encodes CASSTGTGGAGLLYEQYF.

There are a few counts of this clone. The chain carries TRBV28 and TRBJ2-7, with 9 bases that match TRBD2. With V trimmed by 6 bases and J by 2 bases, 8 bases remained unmatched. CDR3 length: 15 amino acids. Germline CDR1 is MDHEN and CDR2 is SYDVKM. In DNA, the CDR3 is TGTGCCAGCAGCCGCGGGAGGGGGAGCACCTACGAGCAGTACTTC. Protein: CASSRGRGSTYEQYF.

The chain links TRBV6-6 to TRBJ1-5, with TRBD1 as a possible D gene (6 bases). Germline-derived CDR1 and CDR2 are MNHNY and SVGAGI (reference sequence). Deletions cut 7 bases from V and 4 bases from J, with 17 bases between. The CDR3 contains 15 residues. CDR3 protein: CASTEGGAHNQPQHF. The CDR3 nucleotides are TGTGCCAGCACCGAAGGGGGGGCCCATAATCAGCCCCAGCATTTT.

The chain carries TRBV18 and TRBJ1-1; 7 positions agree with TRBD1. This CDR3 is 13 amino acids long. After removal of 6 bases from V and 2 bases from J, the junction contained 3 bases not matched to a gene. CDR1 KGHSH and CDR2 LQKENI come from the germline V gene. The CDR3 DNA is TGTGCCAGCTCTGGGACAGACAACACTGAAGCTTTCTTT. Translation: CASSGTDNTEAFF.

This clone has at least ten counts. The V call is TRBV9, the J call TRBJ2-7; TRBD2 is a possible D gene (6 bases). Between the trimmed V and J ends, which lost 4 bases and 3 bases, there was a span of 20 bases. Germline-derived CDR1 and CDR2 are SGDLS and YYNGEE. The CDR3 runs 16 residues. In DNA form, the CDR3 reads TGTGCCAGCAGCCCCCAGCCGATTGGGACTGGCTACGAGCAGTACTTC. This gives the protein CASSPQPIGTGYEQYF.

The chain couples TRBV11-3 to TRBJ1-4; 7 nucleotides agree with TRBD1. CDR1 is SGHNT and CDR2 is YENEEA in the germline V gene. V shed 6 bases, J shed 6 bases, and the junction held 4 bases outside the gene matches. The CDR3 sequence is 13 residues long. The CDR3 DNA follows: TGTGCCAGCAGTCGTGACAGGGATGAAAAACTGTTTTTT. Its translation is CASSRDRDEKLFF. Full variable domain (remainder filled in from reference TRBV11-3 and TRBJ1-4): EAGVVQSPRYKIIEKKQPVAFWCNPISGHNTLYWYLQNLGQGPELLIRYENEEAVDDSQLPKDRFSAERLKGVDSTLKIQPAELGDSAVYLCASSRDRDEKLFFGSGTQLSVL.

This chain links TRBV4-3 with TRBJ1-1, with TRBD1 matching 7 bases. V lost 3 bases and J lost 1; bases outside the gene matches: 2. This CDR3 comprises 14 residues. Germline CDR1 LGHNA, CDR2 YSLEER. CDR3 sequence (DNA): TGCGCCAGCAGCCATCAGGGGGAGAACACTGAAGCTTTCTTT. Translated, it gives CASSHQGENTEAFF.

V and J are TRBV7-8 and TRBJ1-2; tentative D call: TRBD1 (5 bases). Germline CDR1 and CDR2: SGHVS and FQNEAQ. The CDR3 covers 13 residues. The germline V and J ends were trimmed by 5 bases and 2 bases, with 9 bases remaining between them. The CDR3 bases are TGTGCCAGCAGCCCGACAGTCAACTATGGCTACACCTTC. Its protein product is CASSPTVNYGYTF.

The sample holds a few counts of this clone. The chain uses TRBV28 and TRBJ2-2; D gene uncertain. This CDR3 contains 12 residues. Germline CDR1 MDHEN, CDR2 SYDVKM. V was clipped by 3 bases and J by 6 bases, with 5 bases between them. CDR3 sequence: CASSFPAGELFF. CDR3 in DNA: TGTGCCAGCAGTTTCCCCGCCGGGGAGCTGTTTTTT.

This clone was recorded a few times. V is TRBV30 and J is TRBJ1-1; the D gene is possibly TRBD1 (5 bases). Germline V gene sequence: CDR1 GTSNPN, CDR2 SVGIG (reference sequence). The germline V and J ends were trimmed by 0 bases and 0 bases, with 8 bases remaining between them. The CDR3 spans 14 residues. CDR3 coding DNA: TGTGCCTGGAGTGTAATGGACATGAACACTGAAGCTTTCTTT. It encodes CAWSVMDMNTEAFF.